These T cell receptor beta chains were read from a single sample in a study of blood T cell repertoires in COVID-19. The table came from immunoSEQ multiplex PCR; TCRdb's copy has only in-frame clones and leaves some out. This table holds some 40,000 clones, about 92% found once. Specimen: peripheral blood. These receptors originate from a man aged 45-65 years with COVID-19, enrolled during active disease. CDR3s include the opening cysteine and the closing phenylalanine or tryptophan. The D gene is left open where the match is weak. A row's size may be missing; if present it is once, few, many or a size class.

>.|.|TRBJ2-7|TRBV5-1
TGCGCCAGCAGCGCAGGGATCTCCTACGAGCAGTACTTC
CASSAGISYEQYF
>TRBD2|.|TRBJ2-5|TRBV12-5
TGTGCTAGTGGTTTATCACTAGCGGGAATCCAAGAGACCCAGTACTTC
CASGLSLAGIQETQYF
>.|.|TRBJ1-5|TRBV6-1
TGTGCCAGCAGTGAAGCGAGCGCGCCAGGGCGGAATCAGCCCCAGCATTTT
CASSEASAPGRNQPQHF
>.|.|TRBJ1-3|TRBV4-1
TGCGCCAGCAGCCAAGATCCTCGGGGAATTGGAAACACCATATATTTT
CASSQDPRGIGNTIYF
>TRBD2|.|TRBJ2-2|TRBV7-7
TGTGCTAGCAGCTTAGCCGCGGGAGGAGCGGCCGGGGAGCTGTTTTTT
CASSLAAGGAAGELFF
>.|.|TRBJ1-1|TRBV14
TGTGCCAGCAGCCCTTCCGGGAGTTGGAACACTGAAGCTTTCTTT
CASSPSGSWNTEAFF
>TRBD1|.|TRBJ1-1|TRBV15
TGTGCCACCAGCCGGTTGACAGGGGGTATGGGCACTGAAGCTTTCTTT
CATSRLTGGMGTEAFF
>TRBD1|.|TRBJ1-1|TRBV5-1
TGCGCCAGCAGCCCCCGGACAGGGCGGAACACTGAAGCTTTCTTT
CASSPRTGRNTEAFF
>.|.|TRBJ1-1|TRBV18
TGTGCCAGCTCACCTACCACAGGAGAGAACACTGAAGCTTTCTTT
CASSPTTGENTEAFF
>.|.|TRBJ1-1|TRBV5-6
TGTGCCAGCAGCTTGGTGGGGGCCGGCACTGAAGCTTTCTTT
CASSLVGAGTEAFF
>.|.|TRBJ2-1|TRBV10-3
TGTGCCATCGAATCTAGCACCGACAATGAGCAGTTCTTC
CAIESSTDNEQFF
>.|.|TRBJ2-5|TRBV2
TGTGCCAGCAGCCCTTTAGCGCGAGAGACCCAGTACTTC
CASSPLARETQYF
>TRBD2|.|TRBJ2-2|TRBV5-1
TGCGCCAGCAGCTTACCCACTAGCGGGGACACCGGGGAGCTGTTTTTT
CASSLPTSGDTGELFF
>TRBD1|.|TRBJ1-2|TRBV29-1
TGCAGCGTTGAAGAAAACGAGAGACAGGGCGACTATGGCTACACCTTC
CSVEENERQGDYGYTF
>.|.|TRBJ2-5|TRBV19
TGTGCCAGTAGTAAGACTGGCCAAGAGACCCAGTACTTC
CASSKTGQETQYF
>.|.|TRBJ2-1|TRBV7-6
TGTGCCAGCAGCTTAGATGACTGGGGAGACAATGAGCAGTTCTTC
CASSLDDWGDNEQFF
>.|.|TRBJ1-1|TRBV2
TGTGCCAGCAGTGAAGCCTCGCTAAAGGGCCAGGGGAAAACTGAAGCTTTCTTT
CASSEASLKGQGKTEAFF
>TRBD2|.|TRBJ2-5|TRBV29-1
TGCAGCGTGACAGGACTAGCGGAACAAGAGACCCAGTACTTC
CSVTGLAEQETQYF
>TRBD2|.|TRBJ2-5|TRBV28
TGTGCCAGCACAGCGGGAGGCGGGGGGGAGACCCAGTACTTC
CASTAGGGGETQYF
>.|.|TRBJ1-6|TRBV30
TGTGCCTGGTCAGAGGCCCATAATTCACCCCTCCACTTT
CAWSEAHNSPLHF
>.|few|TRBJ1-4|TRBV4-3
TGCGCCAGCAGCCAAGAAACCGGCAGGACTATTAATGAAAAACTGTTTTTT
CASSQETGRTINEKLFF
>.|once|TRBJ2-2|TRBV11-3
TGTGCCAGCAGCCCCCAAGGGGGTGACACCGGGGAGCTGTTTTTT
CASSPQGGDTGELFF
>TRBD1|.|TRBJ1-2|TRBV30
TGTGCCTGCGACGGACAGGGAGGGTACTATGGCTACACCTTC
CACDGQGGYYGYTF
>TRBD2|.|TRBJ2-1|TRBV4-1
TGCGCCAGCAGCCAAGATGGTGGGACTAGTGGTTGGAATGAGCAGTTCTTC
CASSQDGGTSGWNEQFF
>.|.|TRBJ1-2|TRBV3-1/TRBV3-2
TGTGCCAGCAGCCCTCACGGTGGGTCGGCGGGCGGCTACACCTTC
CASSPHGGSAGGYTF
>.|once|TRBJ1-4|TRBV9
TGTGCCAGCACCACCGGGATCGGTAATGAAAAACTGTTTTTT
CASTTGIGNEKLFF
>.|few|TRBJ1-2|TRBV6-6
TGTGCCAGCAGTCCTGACACGTATGGCTACACCTTC
CASSPDTYGYTF
>.|.|TRBJ1-2|TRBV5-1
TGCGCCAGCAGCATCGGGACTCCCGTAGCTAACTATGGCTACACCTTC
CASSIGTPVANYGYTF
>.|.|TRBJ1-2|TRBV5-8
TGTGCCAGCAGCTTGAGAGGACTGGGCTCCGTTGGCTACACCTTC
CASSLRGLGSVGYTF
>.|.|TRBJ1-5|TRBV28
TGTGCCAGCAGTTCACCCGGGCGACAGGCGAGCAATCAGCCCCAGCATTTT
CASSSPGRQASNQPQHF
>TRBD1|.|TRBJ2-1|TRBV18
TGTGCCAGCTCACCTGGGACAGGGGGCAGGTCCACGCCCGGGAGCTCCTACAATGAGCAGTTCTTC
CASSPGTGGRSTPGSSYNEQFF
>.|.|TRBJ1-2|TRBV7-9
TGTGCCAGCAGCTTGAGTCCTAACTATGGCTACACCTTC
CASSLSPNYGYTF
>TRBD2|.|TRBJ2-3|TRBV5-1
TGCGCCAGCAGCTTGGGGACTAGCGGCACAGATACGCAGTATTTT
CASSLGTSGTDTQYF
>.|.|TRBJ2-2|TRBV7-9
TGTGCCAGCAGCTCCCTGAACACCGGGGAGCTGTTTTTT
CASSSLNTGELFF
>TRBD1|.|TRBJ1-2|TRBV6-2/TRBV6-3
TGTGCCAGCAGTCCGGGACAGCTCTGGGGCTACACCTTC
CASSPGQLWGYTF
>TRBD2|.|TRBJ2-1|TRBV11-2
TGTGCCAGCACCCCGGGGGGCCTAGCGGGGTTGTCCAATGAGCAGTTCTTC
CASTPGGLAGLSNEQFF
>.|.|TRBJ2-3|TRBV4-3
TGCGCCAGCAGCCAAGCCGGACAGATTAGCACAGATACGCAGTATTTT
CASSQAGQISTDTQYF
>TRBD1|.|TRBJ1-1|TRBV3-1/TRBV3-2
TGTGCCAGCAGCCGCGGGACAGGGGGTTACACTGAAGCTTTCTTT
CASSRGTGGYTEAFF
>.|.|TRBJ2-3|TRBV12-3/TRBV12-4
TGTGCCAGCAGTCCCCTGAGGGCAGATACGCAGTATTTT
CASSPLRADTQYF
>.|.|TRBJ2-1|TRBV28
TGTGCCAGCAGCCCCGAGGGGGGGACGTCCTACAATGAGCAGTTCTTC
CASSPEGGTSYNEQFF
>.|.|TRBJ1-5|TRBV28
TGTGCCAGCAGGGGGCAGTCCAATCAGCCCCAGCATTTT
CASRGQSNQPQHF
>TRBD1|few|TRBJ2-7|TRBV6-2/TRBV6-3
TGTGCCAGCAGTTACTCAGGGACAGGCTACGAGCAGTACTTC
CASSYSGTGYEQYF
>.|.|TRBJ2-7|TRBV10-3
TGTGCCATCAGTGAAGGAGGGGAGCAGTACTTC
CAISEGGEQYF
>.|.|TRBJ1-5|TRBV19
TGTGCCACCGAGTGGGGAGGGATGAGCAATCAGCCCCAGCATTTT
CATEWGGMSNQPQHF
>.|.|TRBJ2-5|TRBV4-1
TGCGCCAGCAGCCAAGATTGGAGGGAGAGCCTTGCTGAGACCCAGTACTTC
CASSQDWRESLAETQYF
>.|.|TRBJ2-7|TRBV6-4
TGTGCCAGCAGGGGAGGCCTAGGCCTAGCGTCCTACGAGCAGTACTTC
CASRGGLGLASYEQYF
>.|.|TRBJ2-5|TRBV12-3/TRBV12-4
TGTGCCAGCAGTTTCACAGCTCAAGAGACCCAGTACTTC
CASSFTAQETQYF
>TRBD1|.|TRBJ1-5|TRBV6-6
TGTGCCAGCAGTTATCAACAGGGGCTCGGCAATCAGCCCCAGCATTTT
CASSYQQGLGNQPQHF
>TRBD1|.|TRBJ1-2|TRBV11-2
TGTGCCAGCAGCTCCAACAGGGGGTCGGTCTTC
CASSSNRGSVF
>TRBD2|.|TRBJ2-3|TRBV7-3
TGTGCCAGCAGCTTAACCCCAACTAGCGGGGAGCGCACAGATACGCAGTATTTT
CASSLTPTSGERTDTQYF
>.|.|TRBJ2-5|TRBV28
TGTGCCAGCAGTTCACCCAGCCAAGAGACCCAGTACTTC
CASSSPSQETQYF
>.|.|TRBJ2-7|TRBV5-6
TGTGCCAGCAGCTTGGCCAACAGGGACTCCTACGAGCAGTACTTC
CASSLANRDSYEQYF
>.|.|TRBJ2-1|TRBV21-1
TGTGCCAGCAGCTCTCCCCCCGGGGAACTAGCGGGAGTTCTGGATGAGCAGTTCTTC
CASSSPPGELAGVLDEQFF
>TRBD1|once|TRBJ2-7|TRBV19
TGTGCCAGTAGTATAAGGACAGGGCCGTACGAGCAGTACTTC
CASSIRTGPYEQYF